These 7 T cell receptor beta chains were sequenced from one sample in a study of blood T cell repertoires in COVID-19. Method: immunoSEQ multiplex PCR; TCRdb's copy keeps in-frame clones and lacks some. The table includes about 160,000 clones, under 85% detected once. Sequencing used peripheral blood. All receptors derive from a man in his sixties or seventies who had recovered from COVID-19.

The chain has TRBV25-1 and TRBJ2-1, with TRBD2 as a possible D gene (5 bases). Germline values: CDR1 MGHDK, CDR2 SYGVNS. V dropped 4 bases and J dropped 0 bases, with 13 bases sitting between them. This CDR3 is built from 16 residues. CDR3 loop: CASSAGLESSYNEQFF. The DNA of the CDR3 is TGTGCCAGCAGTGCTGGACTGGAGAGCTCCTACAATGAGCAGTTCTTC.

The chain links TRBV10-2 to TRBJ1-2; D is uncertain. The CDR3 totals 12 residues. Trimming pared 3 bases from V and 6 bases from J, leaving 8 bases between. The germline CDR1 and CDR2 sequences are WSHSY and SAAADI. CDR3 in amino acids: CASSDGLNGYTF. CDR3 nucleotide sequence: TGCGCCAGCAGTGATGGGCTAAATGGCTACACCTTC.

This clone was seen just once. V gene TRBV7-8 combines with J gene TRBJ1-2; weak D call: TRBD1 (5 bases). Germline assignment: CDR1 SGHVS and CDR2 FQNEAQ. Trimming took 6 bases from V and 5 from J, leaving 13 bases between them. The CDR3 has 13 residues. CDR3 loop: CASRRGTTYGYTF. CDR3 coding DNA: TGTGCCAGCAGACGCGGGACGACATATGGCTACACCTTC.

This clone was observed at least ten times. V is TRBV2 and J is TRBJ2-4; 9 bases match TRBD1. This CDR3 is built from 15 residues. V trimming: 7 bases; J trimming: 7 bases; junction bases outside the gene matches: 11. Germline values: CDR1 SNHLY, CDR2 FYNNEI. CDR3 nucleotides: TGTGCCAGCATTAATGGACAGGGGTCAAGGAACATTCAGTACTTC. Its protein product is CASINGQGSRNIQYF.

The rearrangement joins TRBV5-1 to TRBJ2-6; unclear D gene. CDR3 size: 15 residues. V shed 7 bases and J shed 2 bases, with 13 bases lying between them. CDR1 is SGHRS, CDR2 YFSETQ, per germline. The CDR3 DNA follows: TGCGCCAGCGCCCCAGGTGGCACTGGGGCCAACGTCCTGACTTTC. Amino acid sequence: CASAPGGTGANVLTF.

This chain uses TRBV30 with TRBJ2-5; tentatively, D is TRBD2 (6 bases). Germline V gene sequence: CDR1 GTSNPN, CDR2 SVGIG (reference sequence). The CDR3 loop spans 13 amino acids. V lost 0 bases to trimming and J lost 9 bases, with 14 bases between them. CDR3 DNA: TGTGCCTGGAGTGTACCGGGCCAGCGGGCCCAGTACTTC. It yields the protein CAWSVPGQRAQYF.

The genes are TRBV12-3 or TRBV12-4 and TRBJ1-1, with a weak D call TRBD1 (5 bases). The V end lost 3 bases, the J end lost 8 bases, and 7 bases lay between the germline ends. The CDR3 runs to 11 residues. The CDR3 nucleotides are TGTGCCAGCAGTTTTGGGGGGGAAGCTTTCTTT. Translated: CASSFGGEAFF.